The source of this T cell receptor beta chain is a study of chemoradiotherapy in HPV16-positive cancers. Study overall: Candidate HPV-specific clones and shared TCR motifs came from a couple of HPV16-positive patients.

This CDR3 has 14 residues. Looked up from germline, CDR1 is KGHSH and CDR2 is LQKENI. Samples were taken several times over chemoradiotherapy. General study results and limits: During treatment, candidate HPV-specific clones and E7-related motifs expanded in tumor.

Regarding this clone: Its antigen remains unknown. An end of the junction differs from the germline gene, which may be a read error.

Using immunoSEQ multiplex PCR, the repertoire was profiled, and TCRdb retains in-frame clones only, with some absent. Found here are a few thousand clones, about nine tenths of them singletons; the top ten hold roughly 3.7%. The receptor was derived from a human donor with HPV-associated anogenital cancer. The starting material was tumor tissue, obtained from a patient who underwent chemoradiotherapy. V usage is TRBV18 and J usage is TRBJ2-7, with a weak D call TRBD2 (7 bases). CDR3 protein: CASSRDQAGAPTNF. CDR3 nucleotides: TGTGCCAGCTCGCGGGATCAGGCGGGGGCTCCCACAAACTTC.